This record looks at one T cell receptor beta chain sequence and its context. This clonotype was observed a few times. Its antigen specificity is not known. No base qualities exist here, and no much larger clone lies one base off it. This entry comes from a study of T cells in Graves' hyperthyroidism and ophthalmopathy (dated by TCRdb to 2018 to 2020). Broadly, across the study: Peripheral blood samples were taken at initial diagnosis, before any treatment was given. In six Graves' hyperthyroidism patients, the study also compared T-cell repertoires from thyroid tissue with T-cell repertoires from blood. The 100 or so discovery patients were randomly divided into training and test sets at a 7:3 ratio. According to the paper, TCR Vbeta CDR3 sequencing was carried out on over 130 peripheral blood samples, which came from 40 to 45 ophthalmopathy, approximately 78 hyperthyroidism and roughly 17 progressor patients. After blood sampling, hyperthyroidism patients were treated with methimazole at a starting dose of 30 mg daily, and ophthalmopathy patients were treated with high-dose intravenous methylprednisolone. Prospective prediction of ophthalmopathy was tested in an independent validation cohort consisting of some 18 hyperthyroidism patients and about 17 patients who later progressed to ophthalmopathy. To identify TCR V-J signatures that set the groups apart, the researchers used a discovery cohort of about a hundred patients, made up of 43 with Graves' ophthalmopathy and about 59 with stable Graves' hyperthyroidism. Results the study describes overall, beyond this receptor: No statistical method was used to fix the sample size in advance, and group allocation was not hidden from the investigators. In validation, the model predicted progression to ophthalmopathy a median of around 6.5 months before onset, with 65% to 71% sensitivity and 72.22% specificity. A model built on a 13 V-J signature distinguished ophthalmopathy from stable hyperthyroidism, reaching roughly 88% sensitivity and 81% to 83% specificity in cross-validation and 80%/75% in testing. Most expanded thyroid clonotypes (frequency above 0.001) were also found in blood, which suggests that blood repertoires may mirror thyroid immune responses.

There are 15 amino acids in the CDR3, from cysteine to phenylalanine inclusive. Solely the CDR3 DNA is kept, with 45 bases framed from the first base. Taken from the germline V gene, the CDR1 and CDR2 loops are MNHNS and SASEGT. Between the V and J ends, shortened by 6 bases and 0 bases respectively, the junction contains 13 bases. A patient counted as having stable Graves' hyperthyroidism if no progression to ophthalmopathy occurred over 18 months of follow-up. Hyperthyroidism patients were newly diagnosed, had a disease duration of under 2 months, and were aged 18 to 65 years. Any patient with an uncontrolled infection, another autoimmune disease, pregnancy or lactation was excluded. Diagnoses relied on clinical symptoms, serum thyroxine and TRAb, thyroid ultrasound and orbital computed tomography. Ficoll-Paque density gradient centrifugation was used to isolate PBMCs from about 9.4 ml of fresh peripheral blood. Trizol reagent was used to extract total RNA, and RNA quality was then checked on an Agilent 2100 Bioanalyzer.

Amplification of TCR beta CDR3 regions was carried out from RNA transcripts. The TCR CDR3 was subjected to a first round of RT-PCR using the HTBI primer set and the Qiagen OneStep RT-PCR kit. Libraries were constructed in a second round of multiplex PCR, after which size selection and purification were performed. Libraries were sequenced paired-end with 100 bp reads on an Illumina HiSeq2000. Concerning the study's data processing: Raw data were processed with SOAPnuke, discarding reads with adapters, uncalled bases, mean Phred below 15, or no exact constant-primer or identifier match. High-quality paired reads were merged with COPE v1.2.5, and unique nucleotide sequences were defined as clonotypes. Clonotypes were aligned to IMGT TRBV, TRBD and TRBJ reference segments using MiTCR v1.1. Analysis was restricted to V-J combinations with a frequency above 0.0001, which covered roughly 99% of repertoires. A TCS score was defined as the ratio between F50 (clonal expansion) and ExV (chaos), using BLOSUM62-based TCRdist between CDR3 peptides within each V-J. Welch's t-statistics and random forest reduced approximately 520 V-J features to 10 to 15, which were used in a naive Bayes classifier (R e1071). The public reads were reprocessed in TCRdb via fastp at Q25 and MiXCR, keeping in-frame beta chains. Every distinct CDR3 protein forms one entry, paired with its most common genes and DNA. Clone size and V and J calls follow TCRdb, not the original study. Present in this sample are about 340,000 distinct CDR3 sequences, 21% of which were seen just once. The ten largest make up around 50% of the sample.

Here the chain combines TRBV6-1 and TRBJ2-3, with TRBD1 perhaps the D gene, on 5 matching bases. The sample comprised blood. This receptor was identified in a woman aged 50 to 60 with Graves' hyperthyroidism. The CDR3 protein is CASRLTVSSTDTQYF. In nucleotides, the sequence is TGTGCCAGCAGACTGACAGTTTCGAGCACAGATACGCAGTATTTT.